The 5 T cell receptor beta chains below all came from one sample that was sequenced in a study of shared clonotypes between healthy human individuals. Naive CD8 cells comprised CD45RO-negative, CCR7-positively selected cells, excluding terminally differentiated effector memory CD45RA+ cells. The method was immunoSEQ multiplex PCR; TCRdb's version includes in-frame clones alone and lacks a portion of them. The sample carries about 2 million clones, approximately 95% recorded once. The sequenced sample was naive CD8+ T cells sorted from blood. The origin of the receptors is a man in his late teens or twenties in good health.

This clone was picked up one time. The genes are TRBV27 and TRBJ2-2; 9 nucleotides match TRBD2. There are 15 residues in the CDR3. The V gene end was trimmed by 4 bases and the J gene end by 4 bases; junction bases not matched to a gene: 4. CDR1 is MNHEY, CDR2 SMNVEV, per germline (reference sequence). CDR3 loop: CASSSVSGGTGELFF. CDR3 bases: TGTGCCAGCAGTTCAGTTAGCGGGGGCACCGGGGAGCTGTTTTTT.

In this sample, this clone turned up once. The gene calls are TRBV11-2 and TRBJ2-2; 7 bases match TRBD2. The junction had 7 bases not matched to a gene; V was cut back by 0 bases and J by 9 bases. The CDR3 is 15 residues long. CDR1 and CDR2 from the germline V gene are SGHAT and FQNNGV. The CDR3 bases are TGTGCCAGCAGCTTAGATGCGGGAGTCCCGCGGGAGCTGTTTTTT. Translation: CASSLDAGVPRELFF.

The V gene is TRBV5-4, the J gene TRBJ2-7; D unclear. The V end lost 6 bases, the J end lost 3 bases, and 13 bases lay between the germline ends. The germline V gene has CDR1 SGHNT and CDR2 YYREEE (reference sequence). The CDR3 extends over 13 amino acids. CDR3 loop: CASTPFDSYEQYF. CDR3 DNA sequence: TGTGCCAGCACTCCCTTTGATAGCTACGAGCAGTACTTC.

DNA of the CDR3: TGTGCCAGCAGCTGGAACAATGAGCAGTTCTTC. Its translation is CASSWNNEQFF. The chain combines TRBV5-4 with TRBJ2-1; D not certain. Germline assignment: CDR1 SGHNT and CDR2 YYREEE (reference sequence). This CDR3 spans 11 amino acids. Trimming stripped 3 bases from V and 5 bases from J, with 3 bases between.

V and J are TRBV27 and TRBJ1-2; perhaps TRBD1 as D (6 bases). Germline assignment: CDR1 MNHEY and CDR2 SMNVEV (reference sequence). This CDR3 is 15 amino acids long. V lost 3 bases, J lost 2 bases, and 13 bases lay in between. Here the CDR3 DNA reads TGTGCCAGCAGTTTCAGGACAGACCTAAACTATGGCTACACCTTC. Translating gives CASSFRTDLNYGYTF.